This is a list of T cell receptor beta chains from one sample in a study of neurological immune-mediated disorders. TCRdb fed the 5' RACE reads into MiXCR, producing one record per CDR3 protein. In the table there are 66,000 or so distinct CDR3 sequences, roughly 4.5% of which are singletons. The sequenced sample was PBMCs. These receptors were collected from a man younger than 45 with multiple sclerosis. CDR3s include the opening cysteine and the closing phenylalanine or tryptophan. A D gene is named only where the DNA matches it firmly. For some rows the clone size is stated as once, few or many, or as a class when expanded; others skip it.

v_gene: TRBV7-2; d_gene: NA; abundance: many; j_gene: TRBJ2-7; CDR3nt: TGTGCCAGCAGCTTTGGTTCGCGACAGACCCTTTACGAGCAGTACTTC; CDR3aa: CASSFGSRQTLYEQYF
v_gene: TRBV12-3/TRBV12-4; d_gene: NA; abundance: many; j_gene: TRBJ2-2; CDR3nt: TGTGCCAGCAGTTTATGGCCCTGGGGGGAGCTGTTTTTT; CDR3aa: CASSLWPWGELFF
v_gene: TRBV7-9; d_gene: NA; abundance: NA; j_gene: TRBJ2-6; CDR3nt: TGTGCCAGCAGCTTAGCGGTCAGACTTGGGGCCAACGTCCTGACTTTC; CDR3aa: CASSLAVRLGANVLTF
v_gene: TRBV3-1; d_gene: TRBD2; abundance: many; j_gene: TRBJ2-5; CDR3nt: TGTGCCAGCAGCCACCCTCTAGCGGGAGGGGAGACCCAGTACTTC; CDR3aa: CASSHPLAGGETQYF
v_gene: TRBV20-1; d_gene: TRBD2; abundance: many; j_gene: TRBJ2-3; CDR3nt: TGCAGTGCTTACGGGGGGGCCAGTGATACGCAGTATTTT; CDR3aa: CSAYGGASDTQYF
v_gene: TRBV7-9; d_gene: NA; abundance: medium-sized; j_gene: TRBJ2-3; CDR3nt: TGTGCCAGCAGCTTTTCCCAGACAGGGAGGTTGGATACGCAGTATTTT; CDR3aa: CASSFSQTGRLDTQYF
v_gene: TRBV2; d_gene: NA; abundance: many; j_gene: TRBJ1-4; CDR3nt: TGTGCCAGCAGAGAAGGGAGTGCAACTAATGAAAAACTGTTTTTT; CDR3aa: CASREGSATNEKLFF
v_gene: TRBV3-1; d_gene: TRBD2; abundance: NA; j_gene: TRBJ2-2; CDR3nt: TGTGCCAGCAGCCAAGGAGCGGGGGCCCGGACCGGGGAGCTGTTTTTT; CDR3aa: CASSQGAGARTGELFF
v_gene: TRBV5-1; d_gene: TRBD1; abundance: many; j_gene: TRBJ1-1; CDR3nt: TGCGCCAGCAGCTTGGGTTCCGGGACAGGGGGCGCGAAGACTGAAGCTTTCTTT; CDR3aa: CASSLGSGTGGAKTEAFF
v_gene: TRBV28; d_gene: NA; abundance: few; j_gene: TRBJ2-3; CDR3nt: TGTGCCAGCAGTCCGTCGACAGGAGATACGCAGTATTTT; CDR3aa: CASSPSTGDTQYF
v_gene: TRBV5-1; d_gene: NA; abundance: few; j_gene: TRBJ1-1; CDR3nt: TGCACCAGCAGGCACCGCCGGGACGGGGATTTTCTGAACACTGAAGCTTTCTTT; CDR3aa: CTSRHRRDGDFLNTEAFF
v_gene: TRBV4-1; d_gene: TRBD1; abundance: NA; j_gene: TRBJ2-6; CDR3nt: TGCGCCAGCAGCCAAGAGCCCCCGGGACAGGGATTCGCTGGGGCCAACGTCCTGACTTTC; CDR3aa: CASSQEPPGQGFAGANVLTF
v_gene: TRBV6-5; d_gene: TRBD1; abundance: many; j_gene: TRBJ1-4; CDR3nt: TGTGCCAGCAGGCTCTCACAGGGGAGTGAAAAACTGTTTTTT; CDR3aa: CASRLSQGSEKLFF
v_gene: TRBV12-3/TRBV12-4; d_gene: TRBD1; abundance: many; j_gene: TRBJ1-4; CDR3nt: TGTGCCAGCAGTTTTACGACAGGGATCAATGAAAAACTGTTTTTT; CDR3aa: CASSFTTGINEKLFF
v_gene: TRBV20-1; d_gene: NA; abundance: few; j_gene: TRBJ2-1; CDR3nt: TGCAGTGCTGTAAACTCGGGACGAGTGTTCTTC; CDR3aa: CSAVNSGRVFF
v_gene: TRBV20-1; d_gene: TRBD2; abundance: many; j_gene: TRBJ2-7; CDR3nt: TGCAGTGCTTTCGGGACTAGCGGGGGGGCAGAGCAGTACTTC; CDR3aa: CSAFGTSGGAEQYF
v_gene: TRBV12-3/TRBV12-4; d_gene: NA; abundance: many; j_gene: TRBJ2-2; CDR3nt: TGTGCCAGCAGTTTGGGAGGTGTCGGGGAGCTGTTTTTT; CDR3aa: CASSLGGVGELFF
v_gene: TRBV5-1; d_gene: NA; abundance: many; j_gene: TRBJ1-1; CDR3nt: TGCGCCAGCAGCTTGGCCTTGGGAGGGGCTGAAGCTTTCTTT; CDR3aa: CASSLALGGAEAFF
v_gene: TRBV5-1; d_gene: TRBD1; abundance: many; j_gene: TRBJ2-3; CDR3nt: TGCGCCAGTTCACCGGGACAGGGGACAGATACGCAGTATTTT; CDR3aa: CASSPGQGTDTQYF
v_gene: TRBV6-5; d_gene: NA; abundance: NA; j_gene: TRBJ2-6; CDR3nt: TGTGCCAGCAGCCCCCGTGGGAGCTCGGGCCTATCTGGGGCCAACGTCCTGACTTTC; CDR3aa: CASSPRGSSGLSGANVLTF
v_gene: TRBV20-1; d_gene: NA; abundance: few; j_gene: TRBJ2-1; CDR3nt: TGCAGTGCTAGAGTTGACTTCGACAATGAGCAGTTCTTC; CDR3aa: CSARVDFDNEQFF
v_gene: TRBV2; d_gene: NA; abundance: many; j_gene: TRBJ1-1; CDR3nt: TGTGCCAGCAGTGACACCCCCGGCGCTGAAGCTTTCTTT; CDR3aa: CASSDTPGAEAFF
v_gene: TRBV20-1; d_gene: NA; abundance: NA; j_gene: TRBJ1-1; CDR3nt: TGCAGCGCCGCAGGGAACACTGAAGCTTTCTTT; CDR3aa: CSAAGNTEAFF
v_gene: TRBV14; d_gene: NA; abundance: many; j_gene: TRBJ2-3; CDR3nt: TGTGCCAGCAGCCAGTCGACAGATACGCAGTATTTT; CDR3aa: CASSQSTDTQYF
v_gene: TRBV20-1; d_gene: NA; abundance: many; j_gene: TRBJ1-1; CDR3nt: TGCAGTGCTAGTGTCGGGTCTAGGACTGAAGCTTTCTTT; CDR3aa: CSASVGSRTEAFF
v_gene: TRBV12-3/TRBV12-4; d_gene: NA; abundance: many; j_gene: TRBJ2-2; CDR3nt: TGTGCCAGCAGTCAAGGACCCTGGGAGACCGGGGAGCTGTTTTTT; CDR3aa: CASSQGPWETGELFF
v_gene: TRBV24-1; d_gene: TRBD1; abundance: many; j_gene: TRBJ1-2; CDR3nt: TGTGCCACCAGTGCCTCGACAGGGAGCGGCTACACCTTC; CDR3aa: CATSASTGSGYTF
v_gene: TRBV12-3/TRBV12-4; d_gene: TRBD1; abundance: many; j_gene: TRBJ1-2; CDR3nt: TGTGCCAGCAGTCTCCGACAGGGCTACTATGGCTACACCTTC; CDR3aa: CASSLRQGYYGYTF
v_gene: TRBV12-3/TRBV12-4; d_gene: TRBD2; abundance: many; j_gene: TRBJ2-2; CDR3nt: TGTGCCAGCAGAAGTAGCGGGGGGCCAGGCACCGGGGAGCTGTTTTTT; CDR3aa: CASRSSGGPGTGELFF
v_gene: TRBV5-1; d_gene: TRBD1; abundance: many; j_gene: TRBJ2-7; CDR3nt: TGCGCCAGCAGCTCCGAGGGACAGGGGGCCTACGAGCAGTACTTC; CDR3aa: CASSSEGQGAYEQYF
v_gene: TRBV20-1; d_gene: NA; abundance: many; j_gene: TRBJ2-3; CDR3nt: TGCAGTGCTAGAGACCCAGCGGGTTCGGATACGCAGTATTTT; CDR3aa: CSARDPAGSDTQYF
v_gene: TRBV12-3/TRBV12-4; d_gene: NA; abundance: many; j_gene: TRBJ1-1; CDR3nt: TGTGCCAGCAGATTAATGGGGACCGGGGACACTGAAGCTTTCTTT; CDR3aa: CASRLMGTGDTEAFF
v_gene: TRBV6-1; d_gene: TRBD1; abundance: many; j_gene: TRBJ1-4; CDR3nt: TGTGCCAGCAGTGTGGCGACAGGGCAGGATGAAAAACTGTTTTTT; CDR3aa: CASSVATGQDEKLFF
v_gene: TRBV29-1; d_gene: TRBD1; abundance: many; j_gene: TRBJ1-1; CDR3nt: TGCAGCGTTTCCAGGGGAGGACAGGGGATTGAAGCTTTCTTT; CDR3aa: CSVSRGGQGIEAFF
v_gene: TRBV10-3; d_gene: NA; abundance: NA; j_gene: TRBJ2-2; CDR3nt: TGTGCCATCAGTGAGTCCGGGCCTCGTAGCGGGGAGCTGTTTTTT; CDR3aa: CAISESGPRSGELFF
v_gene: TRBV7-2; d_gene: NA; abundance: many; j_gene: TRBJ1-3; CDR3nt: TGTGCCAGCAGCTTAGCCAGGAACACCATATATTTT; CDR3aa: CASSLARNTIYF
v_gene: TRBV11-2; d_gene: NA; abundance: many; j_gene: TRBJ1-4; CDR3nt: TGTGCCAGCAGCTTAGTCGGGGGCACGGGAGAAAAACTGTTTTTT; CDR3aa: CASSLVGGTGEKLFF
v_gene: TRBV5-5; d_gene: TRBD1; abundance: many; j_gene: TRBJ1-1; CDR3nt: TGTGCCAGCAGCTGGGACAGCAGGAACACTGAAGCTTTCTTT; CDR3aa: CASSWDSRNTEAFF
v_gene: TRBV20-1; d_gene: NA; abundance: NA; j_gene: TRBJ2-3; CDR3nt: TGCAGTGCTAGCGGGGGGCCCCTCCCAGATACGCAGTATTTT; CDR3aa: CSASGGPLPDTQYF
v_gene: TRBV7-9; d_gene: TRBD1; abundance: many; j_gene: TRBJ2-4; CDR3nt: TGTGCCAGCAGCTTAACGCGACAGGGATCGGCCAAAAACATTCAGTACTTC; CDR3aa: CASSLTRQGSAKNIQYF
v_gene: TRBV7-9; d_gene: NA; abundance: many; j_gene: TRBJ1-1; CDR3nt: TGTGCCAGCAGCCCCGCCTTCCGGGAAACGACAGCTCCTTACACTGAAGCTTTCTTT; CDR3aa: CASSPAFRETTAPYTEAFF
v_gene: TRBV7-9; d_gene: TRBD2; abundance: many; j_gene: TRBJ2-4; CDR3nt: TGTGCCAGCAGCTTACTAGAACCAAGCGGGGCTCAGTACTTC; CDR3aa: CASSLLEPSGAQYF
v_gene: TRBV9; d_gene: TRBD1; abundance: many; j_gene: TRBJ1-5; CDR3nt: TGTGCCAGCAGCGCCCACGATGGGACAGGGGGACTGCCCCAGCATTTT; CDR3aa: CASSAHDGTGGLPQHF
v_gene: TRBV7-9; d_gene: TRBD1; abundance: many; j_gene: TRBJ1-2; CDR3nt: TGTGCCAGCAGCACAGGACAGGGGGAATATGGCTACACCTTC; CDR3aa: CASSTGQGEYGYTF
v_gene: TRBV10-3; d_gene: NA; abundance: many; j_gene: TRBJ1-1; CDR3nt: TGTGCCATCGGCCCCTTGTTAGGCCAGAACACTGAAGCTTTCTTT; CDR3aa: CAIGPLLGQNTEAFF
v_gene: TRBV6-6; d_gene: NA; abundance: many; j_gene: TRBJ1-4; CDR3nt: TGTGCCAGCGGATACAGAGCAACTAATGAAAAACTGTTTTTT; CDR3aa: CASGYRATNEKLFF
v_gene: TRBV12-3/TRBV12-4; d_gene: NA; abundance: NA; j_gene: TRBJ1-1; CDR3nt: TGTGCCAGCAGGTTAGGAAGGCGGTATGCTTTCTTT; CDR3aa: CASRLGRRYAFF
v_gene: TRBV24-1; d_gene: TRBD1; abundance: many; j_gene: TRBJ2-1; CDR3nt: TGTGCCACCAGTGAACCGGGACAGCGGTTGCCCGATGAGCAGTTCTTC; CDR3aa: CATSEPGQRLPDEQFF
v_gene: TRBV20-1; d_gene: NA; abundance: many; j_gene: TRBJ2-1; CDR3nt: TGCAGTGCCCGGACTCCCTTCTACAATGAGCAGTTCTTC; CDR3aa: CSARTPFYNEQFF
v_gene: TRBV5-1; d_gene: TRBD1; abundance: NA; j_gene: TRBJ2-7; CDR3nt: TGCGCCAGCAGCTCAGGCGGGACAGGGCCATCCTACGAGCAGTACTTC; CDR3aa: CASSSGGTGPSYEQYF